The 8 T cell receptor beta chains presented below share a single source sample, sequenced in a study of blood T cell repertoires in COVID-19 (dated by TCRdb to 2020 to 2022). Libraries were prepared through the immunoSEQ multiplex PCR assay. TCRdb stores this immuneACCESS table with in-frame sequences only. Part of the clones is absent; in the studies checked, under half of the shortfall reflects unresolved V genes, and no reason is known for the rest. Recorded for this sample are tens of thousands of clones; 80% of them occurred a single time. The top ten clones comprise around 4.8% of the sample. The source material was peripheral blood. These receptors came from an older woman with acute or convalescent COVID-19.

The V gene is TRBV14, the J gene TRBJ2-3; weak D call: TRBD2 (6 bases). With 6 bases removed from V and 10 bases from J, the gap between germline ends came to 17 bases. CDR3 length: 13 amino acids. Germline V gives CDR1 SGHDN, CDR2 FVKESK. This CDR3 reads CASREGALGAQYF. CDR3 bases: TGTGCCAGCAGGGAGGGAGCGTTGGGGGCGCAGTATTTT.

This sequence joins TRBV5-4 and TRBJ1-2; maybe TRBD1 (5 bases). CDR1 SGHNT and CDR2 YYREEE come from the germline V gene (reference sequence). The V end was cut by 5 bases, the J end by 13 bases, with 30 bases between. The CDR3 runs to 16 residues. The CDR3 sequence: CASSFEGGTEDLRSTF. As DNA, the CDR3 is TGTGCCAGCAGTTTTGAGGGCGGGACGGAGGACCTGAGGTCCACCTTC.

This clone was detected a few times. V gene TRBV7-9 combines with J gene TRBJ1-6; D perhaps matches TRBD1 (5 bases). CDR3 length equals 16 residues. V lost 6 bases and J lost 3, with 15 bases in between. Germline V CDR1 and CDR2: SEHNR, FQNEAQ (reference sequence). The CDR3 loop is CASSSGAGFYNSPLHF. In nucleotides, the CDR3 is TGTGCCAGCAGTTCAGGAGCAGGGTTCTATAATTCACCCCTCCACTTT.

The chain is built from TRBV11-2 and TRBJ1-5; TRBD1 is a possible D gene (6 bases). The germline V and J ends were trimmed by 1 base and 2 bases, with 9 bases remaining between them. CDR1 and CDR2 from the germline V gene are SGHAT and FQNNGV. The CDR3 is made up of 15 amino acids. The CDR3 region has the DNA TGTGCCAGCAGCTTAGGAGGGGGTGGCAATCAGCCCCAGCATTTT. This sequence encodes CASSLGGGGNQPQHF.

The J gene is TRBJ1-1, the V gene TRBV27, with 8 nucleotides matching TRBD1. The J segment lost 5 bases and the V segment lost 3 bases, leaving 14 bases of the junction unmatched. The CDR3 loop spans 17 amino acids. The germline CDR1 and CDR2 sequences are MNHEY and SMNVEV (reference sequence). The CDR3 region has the DNA TGTGCCAGCAGTTTTGGATGGGGAGCAGGGGGCGGTACTGAAGCTTTCTTT. Encoded protein: CASSFGWGAGGGTEAFF.

CDR3 sequence: CASSLREGQDSSYEQYF. The CDR3 DNA follows: TGCGCCAGCAGTCTGCGAGAGGGACAGGATAGCTCCTACGAGCAGTACTTC. This sequence joins TRBV23-1 and TRBJ2-7; TRBD1 agrees at 8 bases. TRBV23-1 is labeled an ORF, and its function is uncertain. The CDR3 is made up of 17 amino acids. V was clipped by 4 bases and J by 0 bases; unmatched bases: 11.

This clone was counted only a few times. The chain uses TRBV7-6 and TRBJ2-2, with TRBD1 matching over 7 bases. The CDR3 runs to 16 residues. Looked up from germline, CDR1 is SGHVS and CDR2 is FNYEAQ. V was clipped by 5 bases and J by 5 bases; unmatched bases: 11. Here the CDR3 reads CASSQTGNVLTGELFF. Written as DNA, the CDR3 is TGTGCCAGCAGCCAGACAGGGAATGTTTTGACCGGGGAGCTGTTTTTT.

V is TRBV5-1 and J is TRBJ1-6; 7 bases align to TRBD1. After removal of 3 bases from V and 7 bases from J, the junction contained 7 bases not matched to a gene. The length of the CDR3 is 15 residues. Per germline, CDR1 SGHRS and CDR2 YFSETQ. This CDR3 is CASSSDRVLNSPLHF. The CDR3 DNA follows: TGCGCCAGCAGCTCCGACAGGGTTTTGAATTCACCCCTCCACTTT.